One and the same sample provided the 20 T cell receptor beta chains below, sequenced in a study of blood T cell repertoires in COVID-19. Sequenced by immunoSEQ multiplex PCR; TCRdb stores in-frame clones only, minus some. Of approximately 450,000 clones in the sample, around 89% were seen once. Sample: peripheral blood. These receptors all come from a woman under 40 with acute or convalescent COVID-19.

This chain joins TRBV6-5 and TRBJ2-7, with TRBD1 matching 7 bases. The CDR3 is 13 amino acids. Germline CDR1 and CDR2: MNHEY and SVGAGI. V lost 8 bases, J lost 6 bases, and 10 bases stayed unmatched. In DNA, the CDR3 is TGTGCCAGCGAAGTGGGCAGGGGGATCGAGCAGTACTTC. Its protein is CASEVGRGIEQYF.

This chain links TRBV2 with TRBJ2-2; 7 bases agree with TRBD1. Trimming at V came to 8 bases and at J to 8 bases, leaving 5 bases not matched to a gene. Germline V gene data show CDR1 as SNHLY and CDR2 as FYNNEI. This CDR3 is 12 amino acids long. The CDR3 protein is CASHTGAGELFF. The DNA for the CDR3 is TGTGCCAGCCATACAGGGGCAGGGGAGCTGTTTTTT.

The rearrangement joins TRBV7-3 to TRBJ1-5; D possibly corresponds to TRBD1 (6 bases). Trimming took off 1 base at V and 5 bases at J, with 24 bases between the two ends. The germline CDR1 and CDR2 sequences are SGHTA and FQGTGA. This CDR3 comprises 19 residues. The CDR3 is CASSLKGVRTQKSHQPQHF. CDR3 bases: TGTGCCAGCAGCTTAAAGGGGGTCAGGACCCAAAAATCTCATCAGCCCCAGCATTTT.

CDR3 DNA: TGTGCCAGCAGTCCGTGGACTAGCGGGGGCCACACCGGGGAGCTGTTTTTT. Its protein is CASSPWTSGGHTGELFF. The gene calls are TRBV27 and TRBJ2-2; 13 bases are a match to TRBD2. Germline V CDR1 and CDR2: MNHEY, SMNVEV (reference sequence). This CDR3 region has 17 residues. J was trimmed by 3 bases and V by 5 bases; bases with no gene match: 6.

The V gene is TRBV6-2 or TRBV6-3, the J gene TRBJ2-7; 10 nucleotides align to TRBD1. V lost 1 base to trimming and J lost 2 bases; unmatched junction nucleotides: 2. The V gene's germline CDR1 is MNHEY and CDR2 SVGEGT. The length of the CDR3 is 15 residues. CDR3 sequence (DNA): TGTGCCAGCAGTTACTTTGGGACAGGGGCCTACGAGCAGTACTTC. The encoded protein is CASSYFGTGAYEQYF.

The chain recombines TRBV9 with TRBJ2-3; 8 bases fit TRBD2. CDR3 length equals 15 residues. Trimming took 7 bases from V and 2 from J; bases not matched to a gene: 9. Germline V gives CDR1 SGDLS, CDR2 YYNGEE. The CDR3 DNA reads TGTGCCAGCGGCCCTATAGCGGGGCCCACAGATACGCAGTATTTT. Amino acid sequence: CASGPIAGPTDTQYF.

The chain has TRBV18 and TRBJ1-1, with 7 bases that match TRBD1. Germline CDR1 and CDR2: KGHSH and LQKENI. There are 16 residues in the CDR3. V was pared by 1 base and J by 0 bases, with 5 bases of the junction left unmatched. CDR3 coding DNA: TGTGCCAGCTCACCACGGAGGGACAGACTGAACACTGAAGCTTTCTTT. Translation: CASSPRRDRLNTEAFF.

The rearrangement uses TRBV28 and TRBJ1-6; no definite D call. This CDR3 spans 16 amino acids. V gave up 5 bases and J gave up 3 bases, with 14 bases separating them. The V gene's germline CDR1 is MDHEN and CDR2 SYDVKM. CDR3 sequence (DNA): TGTGCCAGCAGTCCGCCCCCGCAGTACTATAATTCACCCCTCCACTTT. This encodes CASSPPPQYYNSPLHF. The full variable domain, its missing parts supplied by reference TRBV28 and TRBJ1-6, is DVKVTQSSRYLVKRTGEKVFLECVQDMDHENMFWYRQDPGLGLRLIYFSYDVKMKEKGDIPEGYSVSREKKERFSLILESASTNQTSMYLCASSPPPQYYNSPLHFGNGTRLTVT.

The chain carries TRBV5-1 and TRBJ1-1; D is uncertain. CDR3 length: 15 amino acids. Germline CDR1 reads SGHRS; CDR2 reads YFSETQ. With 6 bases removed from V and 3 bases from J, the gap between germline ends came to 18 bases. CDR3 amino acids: CASIRLSYGDTEAFF. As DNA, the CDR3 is TGCGCCAGCATCAGACTTTCTTATGGAGACACTGAAGCTTTCTTT.

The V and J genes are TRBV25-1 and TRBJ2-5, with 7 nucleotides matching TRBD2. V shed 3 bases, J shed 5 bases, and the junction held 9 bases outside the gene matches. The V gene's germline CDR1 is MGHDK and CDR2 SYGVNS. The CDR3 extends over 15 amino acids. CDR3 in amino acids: CASSEGLTLRETQYF. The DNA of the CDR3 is TGTGCCAGCAGTGAGGGACTAACCCTCCGGGAGACCCAGTACTTC.

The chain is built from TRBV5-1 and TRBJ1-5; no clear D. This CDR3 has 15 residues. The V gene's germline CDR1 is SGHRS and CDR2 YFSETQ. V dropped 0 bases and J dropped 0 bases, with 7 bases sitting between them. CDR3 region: CASSLGGDSNQPQHF. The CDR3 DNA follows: TGCGCCAGCAGCTTGGGAGGAGATAGCAATCAGCCCCAGCATTTT.

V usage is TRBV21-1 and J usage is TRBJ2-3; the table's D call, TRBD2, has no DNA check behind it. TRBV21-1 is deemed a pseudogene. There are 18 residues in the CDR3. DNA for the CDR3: TGTGCCAGCAGCAAATGGAGGGAGATATCCTACGCGGCAGATACGCAGTATTTT. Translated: CASSKWREISYAADTQYF.

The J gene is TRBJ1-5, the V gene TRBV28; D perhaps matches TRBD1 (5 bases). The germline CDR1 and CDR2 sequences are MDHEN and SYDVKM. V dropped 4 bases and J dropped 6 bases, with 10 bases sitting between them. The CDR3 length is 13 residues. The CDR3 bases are TGTGCCAGCAGTTCCGTTCAGGGTCAGCCCCAGCATTTT. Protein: CASSSVQGQPQHF.

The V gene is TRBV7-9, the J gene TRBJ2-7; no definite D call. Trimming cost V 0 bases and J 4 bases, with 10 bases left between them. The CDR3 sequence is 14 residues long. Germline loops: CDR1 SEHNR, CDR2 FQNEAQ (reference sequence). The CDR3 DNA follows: TGTGCCAGCAGCTTAGCAGGAGTACGGTACGAGCAGTACTTC. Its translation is CASSLAGVRYEQYF.

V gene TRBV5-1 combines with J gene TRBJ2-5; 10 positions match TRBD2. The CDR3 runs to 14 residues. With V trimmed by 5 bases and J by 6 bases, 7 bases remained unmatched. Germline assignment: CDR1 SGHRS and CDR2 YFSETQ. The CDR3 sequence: CASRSTSGVKTQYF. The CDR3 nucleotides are TGCGCCAGCAGGTCCACTAGCGGGGTGAAGACCCAGTACTTC.

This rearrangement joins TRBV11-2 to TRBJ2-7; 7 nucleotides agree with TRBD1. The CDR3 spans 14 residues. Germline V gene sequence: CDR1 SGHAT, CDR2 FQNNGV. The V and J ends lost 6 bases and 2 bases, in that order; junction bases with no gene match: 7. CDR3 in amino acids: CASSNWDSPYEQYF. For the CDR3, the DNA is TGTGCCAGCAGTAACTGGGACAGTCCCTACGAGCAGTACTTC. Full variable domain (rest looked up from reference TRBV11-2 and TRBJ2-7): EAGVAQSPRYKIIEKRQSVAFWCNPISGHATLYWYQQILGQGPKLLIQFQNNGVVDDSQLPKDRFSAERLKGVDSTLKIQPAKLEDSAVYLCASSNWDSPYEQYFGPGTRLTVT.

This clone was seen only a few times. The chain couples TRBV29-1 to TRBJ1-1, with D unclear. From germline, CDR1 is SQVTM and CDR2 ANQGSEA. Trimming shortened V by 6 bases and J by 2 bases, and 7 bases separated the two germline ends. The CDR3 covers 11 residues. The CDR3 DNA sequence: TGCAGCGTAACATCTAACACTGAAGCTTTCTTT. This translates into CSVTSNTEAFF.

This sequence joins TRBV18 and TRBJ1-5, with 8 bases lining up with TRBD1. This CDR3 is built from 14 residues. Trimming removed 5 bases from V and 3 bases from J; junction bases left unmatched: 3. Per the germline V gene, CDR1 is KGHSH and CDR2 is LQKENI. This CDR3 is CASSTGGDNQPQHF. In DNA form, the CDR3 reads TGTGCCAGCTCAACAGGGGGAGACAATCAGCCCCAGCATTTT.

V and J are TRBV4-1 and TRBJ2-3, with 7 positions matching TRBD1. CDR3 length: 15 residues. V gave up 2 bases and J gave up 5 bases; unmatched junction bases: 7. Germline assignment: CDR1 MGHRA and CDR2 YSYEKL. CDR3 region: CASSQPRDRGDTQYF. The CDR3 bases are TGCGCCAGCAGCCAACCCCGGGACAGAGGAGATACGCAGTATTTT.

CDR3 sequence: CATSDSGQGYTEAFF. The CDR3 nucleotides read TGTGCCACCAGTGATTCGGGACAGGGATACACTGAAGCTTTCTTT. This chain joins TRBV24-1 and TRBJ1-1; 9 bases map to TRBD1. V dropped 2 bases and J dropped 3; count of bases not matched to a gene: 3. The CDR3 spans 15 residues. Germline loops: CDR1 KGHDR, CDR2 SFDVKD.